This paragraph covers one T cell receptor beta chain sequence. Its antigen is unidentified. A single base separates this from a much larger clone, so it may be a read error. The source of the sample is a study of response to subunit inactivated influenza vaccine. Study-wide findings and caveats: Few new T cells, the authors suggested, are recruited by each seasonal influenza vaccination.

TCRdb recomputed calls from the RT-PCR reads with MiXCR, one row per CDR3 protein. Here the sample spans about 500,000 distinct CDR3 sequences, 15% to 20% being singletons. Material: CD4+ T cells sorted from PBMCs, obtained less than 30 months after vaccination. This TCR was recovered from a man in his fifties or sixties who received an inactivated influenza vaccine.

CDR3 sequence reads: CASSFGPGNSEAFF. The CDR3 nucleotides read TGTGCCAGCAGCTTCGGCCCGGGGAACTCTGAAGCTTTCTTT. The V and J genes are TRBV11-1 and TRBJ1-1; D is unresolved. The germline gives CDR1 SGHAT, CDR2 FQDESV (reference sequence). This CDR3 is built from 14 residues. The full variable domain, in which reference TRBV11-1 and TRBJ1-1 provide the parts outside the CDR3, is EAEVAQSPRYKITEKSQAVAFWCDPISGHATLYWYRQILGQGPELLVQFQDESVVDDSQLPKDRFSAERLKGVDSTLKIQPAELGDSAMYLCASSFGPGNSEAFFGQGTRLTVV.